These 8 T cell receptor beta chains came from one sample sequenced in a study of a mutant IDH1 vaccine in newly diagnosed glioma. Their specific antigens are unknown. Time point here: week 5, during vaccination. Alongside topical imiquimod, each dose of vaccine comprised 300 ug of mutant IDH1 20-mer peptide. Using immunoSEQ multiplex PCR, the repertoire was profiled, and TCRdb retains in-frame clones only, with some absent. Of 50,000 to 75,000 clones in the sample, approximately 79% were seen once. The sequencing here drew on PBMCs, taken from a glioma patient whose treatment included an IDH1 peptide vaccine. The origin of the receptors is a woman aged 45 to 65 with glioma.

The V gene is TRBV27, the J gene TRBJ1-6; maybe TRBD1 (5 bases). CDR3 length: 14 residues. Germline values: CDR1 MNHEY, CDR2 SMNVEV (reference sequence). V dropped 6 bases and J dropped 5 bases, with 11 bases sitting between them. CDR3 nucleotides: TGTGCCAGCAGCCGGGGAGGGGATAATTCACCCCTCCACTTT. It encodes CASSRGGDNSPLHF.

CDR3 amino acids: CASSFSGGAGETQYF. In DNA, the CDR3 is TGTGCCAGCAGCTTTAGCGGGGGGGCCGGAGAGACCCAGTACTTC. The chain carries TRBV7-9 and TRBJ2-5; 11 bases align to TRBD2. J was trimmed by 4 bases and V by 3 bases; bases with no gene match: 4. The CDR3 runs to 15 residues. The germline V gene has CDR1 SEHNR and CDR2 FQNEAQ (reference sequence).

The chain uses TRBV5-6 and TRBJ2-7; D is ambiguous. The CDR3 runs to 13 residues. Germline CDR1 and CDR2: SGHDT and YYEEEE. V was pared by 5 bases and J by 1 base, with 10 bases between. The CDR3 loop reads CASRKRVSYEQYF. CDR3 in DNA: TGTGCCAGCAGAAAAAGGGTTTCCTACGAGCAGTACTTC.

J is TRBJ1-4 and V is TRBV11-3; D not resolved. Between the trimmed V and J ends, which lost 5 bases and 0 bases, there was a span of 7 bases. The CDR3 totals 14 residues. CDR1 SGHNT and CDR2 YENEEA come from the germline V gene. The CDR3 here is CASSPSSTNEKLFF. CDR3 sequence (DNA): TGTGCCAGCAGCCCATCATCAACTAATGAAAAACTGTTTTTT.

The chain is built from TRBV6-1 and TRBJ2-1, with D unclear. V lost 1 base and J 2 bases, leaving 12 bases between the germline ends. CDR3 size: 16 residues. Looked up from germline, CDR1 is MNHNS and CDR2 is SASEGT. Here the CDR3 reads CASSEVRHIAYNEQFF. CDR3 nucleotide sequence: TGTGCCAGCAGTGAAGTAAGACATATCGCCTACAATGAGCAGTTCTTC.

The chain recombines TRBV18 with TRBJ2-7; 12 bases agree with TRBD1. The V segment lost 8 bases and the J segment 7 bases; nucleotides outside the gene matches: 9. Germline CDR1 and CDR2: KGHSH and LQKENI. The CDR3 is 14 amino acids. CDR3 DNA sequence: TGTGCCAGCCGCCCGGGACAGGGGGCGGAGGAGCAGTACTTC. This encodes CASRPGQGAEEQYF.

The chain couples TRBV29-1 to TRBJ2-7; D may be TRBD1 (5 bases). Trimming shortened V by 1 base and J by 5 bases, and 18 bases separated the two germline ends. This CDR3 spans 15 amino acids. CDR1 and CDR2 from the germline V gene are SQVTM and ANQGSEA. CDR3: CSVEGIQGRGDEQYF. The CDR3 DNA is TGCAGCGTTGAAGGTATCCAGGGCCGCGGCGACGAGCAGTACTTC.

The J gene is TRBJ1-5, the V gene TRBV18; 8 positions agree with TRBD1. J gave up 5 bases and V 6 bases, and 6 bases lay outside the gene matches. CDR3 length: 14 residues. CDR1 and CDR2 (germline): KGHSH, LQKENI. The CDR3 sequence is CASSAGTGDQPQHF. The CDR3 nucleotides read TGTGCCAGCTCTGCCGGGACAGGTGATCAGCCCCAGCATTTT.